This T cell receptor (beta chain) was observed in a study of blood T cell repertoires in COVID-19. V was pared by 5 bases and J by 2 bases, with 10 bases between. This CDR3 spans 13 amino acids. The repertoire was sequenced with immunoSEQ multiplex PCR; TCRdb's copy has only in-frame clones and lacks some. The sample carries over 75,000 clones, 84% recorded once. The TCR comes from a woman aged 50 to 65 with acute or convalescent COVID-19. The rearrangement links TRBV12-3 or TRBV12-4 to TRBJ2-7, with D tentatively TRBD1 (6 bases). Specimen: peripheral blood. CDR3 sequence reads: CASSRQETYEQYF. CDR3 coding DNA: TGTGCCAGCAGTAGACAGGAGACCTACGAGCAGTACTTC.